The next 3 T cell receptor beta chains were all read from a single sample in a study of blood T cell repertoires in COVID-19. Assay used: immunoSEQ multiplex PCR; TCRdb lists only in-frame clones, some missing. Among roughly 350,000 clones listed, about 88% were seen once. Material for sequencing was peripheral blood. The receptors stem from a woman aged 65 to 85 with COVID-19, enrolled during active disease.

The chain uses TRBV4-3 and TRBJ2-3; 7 nucleotides line up with TRBD2. J lost 5 bases, V lost 0 bases, and 8 bases had no gene match. Germline loops: CDR1 LGHNA, CDR2 YSLEER. The CDR3 contains 16 residues. The CDR3 is CASSQDEGGGGDTQYF. The CDR3 DNA sequence: TGCGCCAGCAGCCAAGATGAGGGTGGCGGGGGAGATACGCAGTATTTT.

This clone has just a few counts. The chain employs TRBV7-2 and TRBJ1-6; no reliable D call. The CDR3 loop spans 14 amino acids. The V and J ends lost 7 bases and 7 bases respectively, with 14 bases between them. Per the germline V gene, CDR1 is SGHTA and CDR2 is FQGNSA. DNA for the CDR3: TGTGCCAGCATCCTTTCTTCGGGGAATTCACCCCTCCACTTT. It codes for CASILSSGNSPLHF.

This clone was seen only a few times. CDR3 DNA sequence: TGCGCCAGCAGCCTGACACCAGGGGGCGGTTCACCCCTCCACTTT. This sequence encodes CASSLTPGGGSPLHF. The chain recombines TRBV5-1 with TRBJ1-6; 8 bases are a match to TRBD1. The CDR3 extends over 15 amino acids. Germline V gives CDR1 SGHRS, CDR2 YFSETQ. The J segment lost 9 bases and the V segment lost 4 bases, leaving 9 bases of the junction unmatched.